The rows below give T cell receptor beta chains drawn from one sample of a study of cytomegalovirus exposure and HLA in healthy donors. Generated by immunoSEQ multiplex PCR, the TCRdb table keeps only in-frame clones and is missing some. The sample consists of 180,000 or so clones, about 82% of them appearing once. Input material: PBMCs. The receptors stem from a man in his late teens or twenties in good health and CMV-seronegative. CDR3s include the opening cysteine and the closing phenylalanine or tryptophan. Fields, in order: J gene, V gene, D gene, CDR3 DNA, CDR3 protein. D genes are given only for firm matches.

TRBJ1-2 TRBV30 - TGTGCCTGGAGTCGGACACTTAACTCTAACTATGGCTACACCTTC CAWSRTLNSNYGYTF
TRBJ1-5 TRBV10-3 TRBD1 TGTGCCATCAAGGACAGGGGGGATCAGCCCCAGCATTTT CAIKDRGDQPQHF
TRBJ2-5 TRBV6-5 TRBD1 TGTGCCAGCAGTTCCCGGGACAGGGGGCTGTTAGAGACCCAGTACTTC CASSSRDRGLLETQYF
TRBJ2-3 TRBV5-1 TRBD1 TGCGCCAGCAGCTTGGCCGGGACAGGGTGGGATACGCAGTATTTT CASSLAGTGWDTQYF
TRBJ2-7 TRBV29-1 TRBD1 TGCAGCGGCCGGGACAGGGGTTACGAGCAGTACTTC CSGRDRGYEQYF
TRBJ1-1 TRBV11-2 - TGTGCCAGCAGCTATATAAACACTGAAGCTTTCTTT CASSYINTEAFF
TRBJ2-3 TRBV19 TRBD2 TGTGCCAGTAGTATGCTAGCGGCGAGCACAGATACGCAGTATTTT CASSMLAASTDTQYF
TRBJ2-4 TRBV9 - TGTGCCAGCAGCGCCAACATGGACCCCGGACACCCCAAAAACATTCAGTACTTC CASSANMDPGHPKNIQYF
TRBJ2-1 TRBV7-9 TRBD2 TGTGCCAGCAGCTTCCTGGCTAGCGGGGGTTACAATGAGCAGTTCTTC CASSFLASGGYNEQFF
TRBJ1-2 TRBV4-1 - TGCGCCAGCAGCCAAGGGGCTGGGGGCCGCCTGGGAGGCTACACCTTC CASSQGAGGRLGGYTF
TRBJ2-1 TRBV5-1 - TGCGCCAGCAGCTTGGGGGGGCAGGCCTACAATGAGCAGTTCTTC CASSLGGQAYNEQFF
TRBJ2-7 TRBV2 TRBD2 TGTGCCAGCTCTTCGAGGGGAGGGGCGCCCTACGAGCAGTACTTC CASSSRGGAPYEQYF
TRBJ2-1 TRBV5-1 - TGCGCCAGCTCCACGGGGATCAATGAGCAGTTCTTC CASSTGINEQFF
TRBJ1-1 TRBV30 - TGTGCCTGGAGTCTGGGACACCTGAACACTGAAGCTTTCTTT CAWSLGHLNTEAFF
TRBJ1-2 TRBV6-5 TRBD1 TGTGCCAGCGGACAAACAGGGGGTGGCTACACCTTC CASGQTGGGYTF
TRBJ1-1 TRBV15 - TGTGCCACCAGCAGGGATCCAGGCACTGAAGCTTTCTTT CATSRDPGTEAFF